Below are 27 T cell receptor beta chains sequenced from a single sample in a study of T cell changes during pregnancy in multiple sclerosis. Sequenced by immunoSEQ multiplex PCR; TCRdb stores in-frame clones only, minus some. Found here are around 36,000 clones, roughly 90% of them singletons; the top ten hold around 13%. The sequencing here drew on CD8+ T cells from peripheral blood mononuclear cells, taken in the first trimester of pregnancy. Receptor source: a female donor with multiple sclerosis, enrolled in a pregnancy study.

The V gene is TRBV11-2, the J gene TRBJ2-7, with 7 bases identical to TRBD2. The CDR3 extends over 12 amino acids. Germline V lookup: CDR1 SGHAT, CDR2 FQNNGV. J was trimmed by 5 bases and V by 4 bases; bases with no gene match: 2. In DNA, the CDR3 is TGTGCCAGCAGCTCCGGGACTAACGAGCAGTACTTC. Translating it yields CASSSGTNEQYF.

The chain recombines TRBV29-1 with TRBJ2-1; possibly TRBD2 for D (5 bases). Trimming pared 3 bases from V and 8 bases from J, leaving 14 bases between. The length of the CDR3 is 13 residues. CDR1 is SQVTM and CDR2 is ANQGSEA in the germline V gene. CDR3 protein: CSVDDRGYDEQFF. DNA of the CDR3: TGCAGCGTTGACGATCGGGGATACGATGAGCAGTTCTTC.

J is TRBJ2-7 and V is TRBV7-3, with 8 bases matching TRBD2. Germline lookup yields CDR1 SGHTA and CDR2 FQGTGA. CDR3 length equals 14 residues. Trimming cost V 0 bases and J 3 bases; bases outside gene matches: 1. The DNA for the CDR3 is TGTGCCAGCAGCTTAACTGCGGGGGGCTACGAGCAGTACTTC. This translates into CASSLTAGGYEQYF.

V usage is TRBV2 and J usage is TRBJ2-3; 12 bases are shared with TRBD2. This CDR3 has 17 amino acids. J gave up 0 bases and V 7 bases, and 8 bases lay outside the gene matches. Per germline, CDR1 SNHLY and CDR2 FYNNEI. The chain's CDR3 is CASTGTSGRTSTDTQYF. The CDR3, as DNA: TGTGCCAGCACCGGGACTAGCGGGCGAACTAGCACAGATACGCAGTATTTT.

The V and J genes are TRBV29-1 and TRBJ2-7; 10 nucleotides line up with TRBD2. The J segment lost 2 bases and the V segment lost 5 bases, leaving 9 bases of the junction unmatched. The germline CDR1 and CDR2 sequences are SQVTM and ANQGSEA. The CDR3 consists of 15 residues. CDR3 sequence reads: CSVLSPSGGAYEQYF. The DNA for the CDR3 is TGCAGCGTTCTCTCCCCCAGCGGGGGGGCCTACGAGCAGTACTTC.

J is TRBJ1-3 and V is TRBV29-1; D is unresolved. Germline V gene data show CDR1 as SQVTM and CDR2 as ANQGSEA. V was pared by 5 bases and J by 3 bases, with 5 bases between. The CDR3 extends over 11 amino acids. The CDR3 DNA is TGCAGCGTTCCTAGTGGAAACACCATATATTTT. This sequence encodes CSVPSGNTIYF.

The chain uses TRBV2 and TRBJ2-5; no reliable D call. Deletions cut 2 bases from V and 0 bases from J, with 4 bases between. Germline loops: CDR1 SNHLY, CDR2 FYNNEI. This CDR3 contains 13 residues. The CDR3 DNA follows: TGTGCCAGCAGTGAACCCTACCAAGAGACCCAGTACTTC. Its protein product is CASSEPYQETQYF.

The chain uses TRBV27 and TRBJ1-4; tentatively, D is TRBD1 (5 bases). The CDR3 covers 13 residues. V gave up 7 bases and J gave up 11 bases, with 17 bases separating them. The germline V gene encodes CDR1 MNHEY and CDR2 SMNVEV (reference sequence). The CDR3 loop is CASKATELKKLFF. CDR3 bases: TGTGCCAGCAAGGCGACAGAACTGAAGAAACTGTTTTTT.

The CDR3 nucleotides are TGCGCCAGCAGCCAAGAAGGAGCCATGAACACTGAAGCTTTCTTT. It is translated as CASSQEGAMNTEAFF. V is TRBV4-1 and J is TRBJ1-1, with unresolved D. V was shortened by 0 bases and J by 0 bases, with 8 bases between the two germline ends. Germline V gene sequence: CDR1 MGHRA, CDR2 YSYEKL. The CDR3 loop spans 15 amino acids.

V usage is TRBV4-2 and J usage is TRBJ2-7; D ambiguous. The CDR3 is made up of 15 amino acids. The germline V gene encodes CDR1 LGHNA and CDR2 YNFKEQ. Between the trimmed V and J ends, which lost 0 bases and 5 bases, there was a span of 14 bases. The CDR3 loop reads CASSQESLFEHEQYF. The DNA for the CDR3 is TGTGCCAGCAGCCAAGAATCACTGTTCGAGCACGAGCAGTACTTC.

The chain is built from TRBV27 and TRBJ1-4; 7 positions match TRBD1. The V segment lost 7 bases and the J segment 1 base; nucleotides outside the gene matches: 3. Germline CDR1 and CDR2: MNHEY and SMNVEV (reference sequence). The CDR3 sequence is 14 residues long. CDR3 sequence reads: CASTRQGTNEKLFF. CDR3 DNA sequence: TGTGCCAGCACGAGACAGGGAACTAATGAAAAACTGTTTTTT. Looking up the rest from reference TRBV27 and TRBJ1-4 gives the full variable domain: EAQVTQNPRYLITVTGKKLTVTCSQNMNHEYMSWYRQDPGLGLRQIYYSMNVEVTDKGDVPEGYKVSRKEKRNFPLILESPSPNQTSLYFCASTRQGTNEKLFFGSGTQLSVL.

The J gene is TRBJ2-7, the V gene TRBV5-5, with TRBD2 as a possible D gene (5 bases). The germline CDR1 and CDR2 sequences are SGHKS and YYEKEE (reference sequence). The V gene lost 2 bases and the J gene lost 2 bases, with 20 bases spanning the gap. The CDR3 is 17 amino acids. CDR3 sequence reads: CASSLTPGILSAYEQYF. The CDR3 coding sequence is TGTGCCAGCAGCTTAACTCCGGGAATCCTATCCGCCTACGAGCAGTACTTC.

For the CDR3, the DNA is TGTGCCACCAGCAGGGGACGAGCGGGGGGGAAGGGTTCCACAGATACGCAGTATTTT. This gives the protein CATSRGRAGGKGSTDTQYF. The chain recombines TRBV15 with TRBJ2-3, with 10 bases fitting TRBD2. The V gene's germline CDR1 is LNHNV and CDR2 YYDKDF (reference sequence). The V segment lost 3 bases and the J segment 2 bases; nucleotides outside the gene matches: 14. The CDR3 contains 19 residues.

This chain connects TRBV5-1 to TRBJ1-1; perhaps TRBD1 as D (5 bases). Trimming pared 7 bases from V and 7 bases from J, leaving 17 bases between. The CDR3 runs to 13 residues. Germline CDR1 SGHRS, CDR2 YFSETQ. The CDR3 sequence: CASASSQGLEAFF. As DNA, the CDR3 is TGCGCCAGCGCTTCCTCCCAGGGCCTTGAAGCTTTCTTT.

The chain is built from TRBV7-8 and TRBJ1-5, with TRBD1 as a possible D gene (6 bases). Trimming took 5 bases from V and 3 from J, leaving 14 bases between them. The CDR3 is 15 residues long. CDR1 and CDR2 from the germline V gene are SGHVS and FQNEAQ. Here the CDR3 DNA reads TGTGCCAGCAGCCCGAGTCCAGGGGTCAATCAGCCCCAGCATTTT. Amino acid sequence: CASSPSPGVNQPQHF.

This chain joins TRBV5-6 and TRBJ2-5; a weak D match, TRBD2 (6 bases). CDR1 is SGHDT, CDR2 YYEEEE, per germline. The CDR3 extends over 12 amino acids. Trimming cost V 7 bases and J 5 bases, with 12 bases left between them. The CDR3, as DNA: TGTGCCAGCGAGTCTGGGGGGGAGACCCAGTACTTC. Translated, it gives CASESGGETQYF. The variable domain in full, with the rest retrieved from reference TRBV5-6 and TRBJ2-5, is DAGVTQSPTHLIKTRGQQVTLRCSPKSGHDTVSWYQQALGQGPQFIFQYYEEEERQRGNFPDRFSGHQFPNYSSELNVNALLLGDSALYLCASESGGETQYFGPGTRLLVL.

The CDR3 DNA sequence: TGTGCCAGCAGCTTGAGCGGGGACGAGCAGTACTTC. Protein: CASSLSGDEQYF. The chain employs TRBV13 and TRBJ2-7; TRBD2 matches 7 bases. The V gene end was trimmed by 3 bases and the J gene end by 5 bases; junction bases not matched to a gene: 1. Germline V gene data show CDR1 as PRHDT and CDR2 as FYEKMQ (reference sequence). The CDR3 extends over 12 amino acids. Full variable domain (missing parts from reference TRBV13 and TRBJ2-7): AAGVIQSPRHLIKEKRETATLKCYPIPRHDTVYWYQQGPGQDPQFLISFYEKMQSDKGSIPDRFSAQQFSDYHSELNMSSLELGDSALYFCASSLSGDEQYFGPGTRLTVT.

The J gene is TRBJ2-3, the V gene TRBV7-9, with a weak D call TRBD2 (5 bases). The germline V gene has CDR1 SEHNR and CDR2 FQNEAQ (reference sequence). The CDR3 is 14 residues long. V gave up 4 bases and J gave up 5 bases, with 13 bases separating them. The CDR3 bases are TGTGCCAGCAGCTACCCTGGACGGGAAGATACGCAGTATTTT. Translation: CASSYPGREDTQYF.

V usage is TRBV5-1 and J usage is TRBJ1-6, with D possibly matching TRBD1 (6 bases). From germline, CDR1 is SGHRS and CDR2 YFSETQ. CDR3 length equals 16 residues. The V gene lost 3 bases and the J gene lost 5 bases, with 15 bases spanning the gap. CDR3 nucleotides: TGCGCCAGCAGCTCCCGTGAGGGGGAGAATAATTCACCCCTCCACTTT. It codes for CASSSREGENNSPLHF.

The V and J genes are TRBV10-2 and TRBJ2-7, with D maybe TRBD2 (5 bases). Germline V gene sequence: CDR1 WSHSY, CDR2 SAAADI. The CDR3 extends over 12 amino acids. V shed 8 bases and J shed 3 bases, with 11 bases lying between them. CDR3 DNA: TGCGCCAGCCTCGAAGGGAGCTACGAGCAGTACTTC. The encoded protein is CASLEGSYEQYF.

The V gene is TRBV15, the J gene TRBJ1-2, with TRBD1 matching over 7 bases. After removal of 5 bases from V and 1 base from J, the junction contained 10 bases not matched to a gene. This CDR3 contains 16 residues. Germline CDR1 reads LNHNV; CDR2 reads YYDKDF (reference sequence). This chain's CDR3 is CATSGRTGDFNYGYTF. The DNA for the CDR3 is TGTGCCACCAGCGGGAGGACAGGTGATTTTAACTATGGCTACACCTTC.

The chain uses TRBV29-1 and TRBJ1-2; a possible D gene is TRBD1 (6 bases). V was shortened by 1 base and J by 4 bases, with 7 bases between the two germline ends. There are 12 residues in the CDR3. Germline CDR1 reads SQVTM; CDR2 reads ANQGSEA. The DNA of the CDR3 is TGCAGCGTTGAAGCAGGGGTCTATGGCTACACCTTC. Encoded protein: CSVEAGVYGYTF.

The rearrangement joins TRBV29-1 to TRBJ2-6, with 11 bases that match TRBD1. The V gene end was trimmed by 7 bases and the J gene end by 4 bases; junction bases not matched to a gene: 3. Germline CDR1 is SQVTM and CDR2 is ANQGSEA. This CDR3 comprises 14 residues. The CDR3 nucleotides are TGCAGCGCGGGACAGGGGGACGGGGCCAACGTCCTGACTTTC. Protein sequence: CSAGQGDGANVLTF.

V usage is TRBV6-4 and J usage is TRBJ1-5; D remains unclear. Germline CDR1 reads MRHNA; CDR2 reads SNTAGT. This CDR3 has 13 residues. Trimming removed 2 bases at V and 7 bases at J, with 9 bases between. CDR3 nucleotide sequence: TGTGCCAGCAGTGACAACAGTAACCAGCCCCAGCATTTT. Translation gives CASSDNSNQPQHF.

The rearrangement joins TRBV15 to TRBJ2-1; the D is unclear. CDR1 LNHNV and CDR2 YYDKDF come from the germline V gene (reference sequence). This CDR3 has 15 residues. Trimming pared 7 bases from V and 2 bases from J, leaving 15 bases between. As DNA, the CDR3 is TGTGCCACCACCAGTAGCAGAGCACCCTACAATGAGCAGTTCTTC. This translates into CATTSSRAPYNEQFF.

In DNA form, the CDR3 reads TGCAGCGCCCACGGACAGCAAGAGACCCAGTACTTC. This sequence encodes CSAHGQQETQYF. The chain carries TRBV29-1 and TRBJ2-5; possible D gene TRBD1, 6 bases. The CDR3 has 12 amino acids. Germline V gene lookup returns CDR1 SQVTM and CDR2 ANQGSEA. Trimming stripped 7 bases from V and 2 bases from J, with 11 bases between.

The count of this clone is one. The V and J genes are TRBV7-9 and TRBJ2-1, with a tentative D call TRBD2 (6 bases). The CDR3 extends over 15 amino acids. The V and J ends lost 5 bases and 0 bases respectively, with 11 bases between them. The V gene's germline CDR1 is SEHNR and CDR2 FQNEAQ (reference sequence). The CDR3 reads CASSPRGSSYNEQFF. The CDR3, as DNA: TGTGCCAGCAGCCCCCGGGGGAGCTCCTACAATGAGCAGTTCTTC.